The 25 T cell receptor beta chains in this list originate from one sample, sequenced in a study of cytomegalovirus exposure and HLA in healthy donors. Primers: 60 Vbeta forward and 13 Jbeta reverse. Data came from immunoSEQ multiplex PCR; TCRdb stores just in-frame clones and leaves some out. The sample shows 120,000 or so clones, around 75% of them seen only once. The material sequenced was PBMCs. The source of these receptors is a woman aged 40 to 50 in good health and CMV-seropositive.

The chain is built from TRBV27 and TRBJ1-4; the D gene is possibly TRBD1 (5 bases). The CDR3 has 13 residues. Trimming removed 8 bases from V and 8 bases from J, with 15 bases in between. Germline V gene sequence: CDR1 MNHEY, CDR2 SMNVEV (reference sequence). CDR3 protein: CASGKPGGEKLFF. The CDR3, as DNA: TGTGCCAGCGGGAAACCGGGGGGGGAAAAACTGTTTTTT.

The chain recombines TRBV6-1 with TRBJ2-2; D unclear. From germline, CDR1 is MNHNS and CDR2 SASEGT. Trimming shortened V by 8 bases and J by 1 base, and 11 bases separated the two germline ends. The CDR3 has 14 residues. This CDR3 is CASAKIGNTGELFF. CDR3 coding DNA: TGTGCCAGCGCGAAAATCGGGAACACCGGGGAGCTGTTTTTT.

The chain uses TRBV2 and TRBJ1-4; possibly TRBD1 for D (5 bases). The germline CDR1 and CDR2 sequences are SNHLY and FYNNEI. The CDR3 has 14 amino acids. V dropped 6 bases and J dropped 8 bases, with 16 bases sitting between them. The CDR3 sequence is CASRPGLSNEKLFF. The CDR3 bases are TGTGCCAGCAGGCCGGGACTTTCCAACGAAAAACTGTTTTTT.

The chain recombines TRBV7-9 with TRBJ1-3, with TRBD1 as a possible D gene (5 bases). The germline CDR1 and CDR2 sequences are SEHNR and FQNEAQ (reference sequence). The ends were cut back, 0 bases at V and 2 bases at J, with 8 bases in the middle. This CDR3 is 15 amino acids long. The CDR3 DNA follows: TGTGCCAGCAGCTTAGCATCAGGGACTGGAAACACCATATATTTT. Translated, it gives CASSLASGTGNTIYF.

The V call is TRBV11-2, the J call TRBJ1-4; possible D gene TRBD1, 5 bases. V lost 1 base and J lost 2, with 11 bases in between. The germline V gene encodes CDR1 SGHAT and CDR2 FQNNGV. This CDR3 is built from 16 residues. DNA for the CDR3: TGTGCCAGCAGCTTAGGGGGGACTGACACTAATGAAAAACTGTTTTTT. Translated, it gives CASSLGGTDTNEKLFF.

The V and J genes are TRBV5-6 and TRBJ2-7; weak D call: TRBD1 (5 bases). This CDR3 has 13 amino acids. V was clipped by 4 bases and J by 3 bases, with 11 bases between them. The germline V gene encodes CDR1 SGHDT and CDR2 YYEEEE. CDR3 nucleotide sequence: TGTGCCAGCAGCCTGGGGCACCTCTACGAGCAGTACTTC. Its protein is CASSLGHLYEQYF.

This clone was observed a few times. The chain couples TRBV5-1 to TRBJ2-7; 10 nucleotides agree with TRBD1. The CDR3 totals 14 residues. V lost 4 bases to trimming and J lost 3 bases; unmatched junction nucleotides: 4. CDR1 is SGHRS and CDR2 is YFSETQ in the germline V gene. The CDR3 nucleotides are TGCGCCAGCAGCCCAGGGGACAGGGGCTACGAGCAGTACTTC. Protein: CASSPGDRGYEQYF.

The rearrangement links TRBV5-1 to TRBJ2-2; D unresolved. The germline V gene encodes CDR1 SGHRS and CDR2 YFSETQ. V dropped 0 bases and J dropped 5 bases, with 5 bases sitting between them. The CDR3 contains 13 residues. CDR3 nucleotide sequence: TGCGCCAGCAGCTTGGAACAGACCGGGGAGCTGTTTTTT. Translation gives CASSLEQTGELFF. Together with reference TRBV5-1 and TRBJ2-2, the CDR3 gives the full variable domain: KAGVTQTPRYLIKTRGQQVTLSCSPISGHRSVSWYQQTPGQGLQFLFEYFSETQRNKGNFPGRFSGRQFSNSRSEMNVSTLELGDSALYLCASSLEQTGELFFGEGSRLTVL.

The chain combines TRBV7-6 with TRBJ1-1, with D maybe TRBD1 (5 bases). There are 13 residues in the CDR3. Per germline, CDR1 SGHVS and CDR2 FNYEAQ. V lost 5 bases and J 1 base, leaving 8 bases between the germline ends. CDR3 nucleotides: TGTGCCAGCAGCCGAGACAGGAACACTGAAGCTTTCTTT. Protein: CASSRDRNTEAFF.

The chain couples TRBV18 to TRBJ2-7, with TRBD2 identical over 10 bases. Germline-derived CDR1 and CDR2 are KGHSH and LQKENI. The CDR3 contains 14 residues. V trimming: 7 bases; J trimming: 5 bases; junction bases outside the gene matches: 8. The chain's CDR3 is CASWSGTSVNEQYF. The CDR3 coding sequence is TGTGCCAGCTGGTCCGGGACTAGCGTGAACGAGCAGTACTTC.

The chain uses TRBV5-3 and TRBJ1-2; 12 bases are a match to TRBD1. TRBV5-3 is given ORF status, its function remaining uncertain. CDR3 length equals 19 residues. V was pared by 4 bases and J by 4 bases, with 17 bases of the junction left unmatched. As DNA, the CDR3 is TGTGCCAGAAGCCCAGGGGACAGGGGGCATTCGTATCCATGCTATGGCTACACCTTC. Encoded protein: CARSPGDRGHSYPCYGYTF.

This chain links TRBV5-6 with TRBJ2-5; 12 bases line up with TRBD1. CDR1 is SGHDT, CDR2 YYEEEE, per germline. V trimming: 0 bases; J trimming: 5 bases; junction bases outside the gene matches: 11. CDR3 size: 18 residues. CDR3 sequence: CASSLDISGTGGRETQYF. The CDR3 bases are TGTGCCAGCAGCTTGGACATTTCCGGGACAGGGGGCCGGGAGACCCAGTACTTC.

The V and J genes are TRBV18 and TRBJ1-4, with D unresolved. The CDR3 is made up of 11 amino acids. V was shortened by 4 bases and J by 8 bases, with 5 bases between the two germline ends. Germline assignment: CDR1 KGHSH and CDR2 LQKENI. The CDR3 loop reads CASSLEEKLFF. The CDR3, as DNA: TGTGCCAGCTCACTGGAGGAAAAACTGTTTTTT.

The chain links TRBV25-1 to TRBJ1-1; D is unresolved. Germline values: CDR1 MGHDK, CDR2 SYGVNS. V was clipped by 1 base and J by 0 bases, with 9 bases between them. This CDR3 has 15 residues. The CDR3 is CASSESLSMNTEAFF. For the CDR3, the DNA is TGTGCCAGCAGTGAATCTCTGAGCATGAACACTGAAGCTTTCTTT. Drawing the rest from reference TRBV25-1 and TRBJ1-1, the complete variable domain is EADIYQTPRYLVIGTGKKITLECSQTMGHDKMYWYQQDPGMELHLIHYSYGVNSTEKGDLSSESTVSRIRTEHFPLTLESARPSHTSQYLCASSESLSMNTEAFFGQGTRLTVV.

The CDR3: CASSRGTPYEQYF. Here the CDR3 DNA reads TGTGCCAGCAGCCGCGGGACTCCCTACGAGCAGTACTTC. This sequence joins TRBV6-5 and TRBJ2-7; perhaps TRBD2 as D (6 bases). This CDR3 contains 13 residues. CDR1 MNHEY and CDR2 SVGAGI come from the germline V gene. V was trimmed by 6 bases and J by 2 bases, leaving 11 bases between them.

The rearrangement joins TRBV29-1 to TRBJ2-7, with a tentative D call TRBD1 (6 bases). The CDR3 length is 14 residues. Germline loops: CDR1 SQVTM, CDR2 ANQGSEA. V was pared by 3 bases and J by 7 bases, with 19 bases between. CDR3 bases: TGCAGCGTTGAGTCAGGGGTTCCATCTTGGGAGCAGTACTTC. Translated, it gives CSVESGVPSWEQYF.

The chain has TRBV5-1 and TRBJ1-2; the D gene is possibly TRBD1 (6 bases). CDR3 length equals 14 residues. Trimming cost V 4 bases and J 6 bases, with 16 bases left between them. Per the germline V gene, CDR1 is SGHRS and CDR2 is YFSETQ. The CDR3 reads CASSEGQPVDGYTF. The CDR3 DNA follows: TGCGCCAGCAGCGAAGGACAGCCAGTGGATGGCTACACCTTC.

The genes are TRBV19 and TRBJ1-1, with TRBD1 matching 9 bases. Germline CDR1 reads LNHDA; CDR2 reads SQIVND (reference sequence). This CDR3 has 15 amino acids. The V segment lost 5 bases and the J segment 4 bases; nucleotides outside the gene matches: 8. The CDR3 sequence is CASSYGDRVSTEAFF. Written as DNA, the CDR3 is TGTGCCAGTAGTTACGGGGACAGGGTCAGCACTGAAGCTTTCTTT.

The chain couples TRBV21-1 to TRBJ1-5; TRBD1 was called by the table and not checked on the DNA. TRBV21-1 is designated a pseudogene. CDR3 size: 13 residues. CDR3 DNA: TGTGCCAGCAGCACCCATAGCAATCAGCCCCAGCATTTT. This codes for CASSTHSNQPQHF.

A note on this clone: Other DNA sequences in the same sample also yield this CDR3. CDR3 in DNA: TGTGCCAGCAGTCTAGCGGGAGGGGACTACAATGAGCAGTTCTTC. Its translation: CASSLAGGDYNEQFF. V usage is TRBV6-4 and J usage is TRBJ2-1; TRBD2 matches at 12 bases. The CDR3 covers 15 residues. Germline CDR1 reads MRHNA; CDR2 reads SNTAGT. Germline trimming cut 5 bases from V and 3 bases from J; bases unmatched to any gene: 2.

This clone occurred a few times. The V and J genes are TRBV7-2 and TRBJ2-7; D not resolved. From germline, CDR1 is SGHTA and CDR2 FQGNSA. There are 12 residues in the CDR3. V was trimmed by 2 bases and J by 1 base, leaving 3 bases between them. The DNA for the CDR3 is TGTGCCAGCAGCTTACCATCCTACGAGCAGTACTTC. Translation gives CASSLPSYEQYF.

The rearrangement uses TRBV9 and TRBJ2-1; maybe TRBD2 (6 bases). CDR3 length equals 16 residues. Germline CDR1 is SGDLS and CDR2 is YYNGEE. Trimming stripped 3 bases from V and 2 bases from J, with 15 bases between. The CDR3 DNA is TGTGCCAGCAGCGAGCGGGCGGGTTTCACCTACAATGAGCAGTTCTTC. Translation gives CASSERAGFTYNEQFF.

This clone has just a few counts. The chain is built from TRBV29-1 and TRBJ2-7; possibly TRBD1 for D (6 bases). The V end was cut by 7 bases, the J end by 5 bases, with 15 bases between. CDR1 and CDR2 (germline): SQVTM, ANQGSEA. This CDR3 has 12 residues. The CDR3 DNA follows: TGCAGCGGCGTGCAGGGGAGTAACGAGCAGTACTTC. This translates into CSGVQGSNEQYF.

The chain is built from TRBV2 and TRBJ2-7, with 8 nucleotides matching TRBD1. From germline, CDR1 is SNHLY and CDR2 FYNNEI. V lost 5 bases to trimming and J lost 6 bases; unmatched junction nucleotides: 9. CDR3 length: 14 residues. The CDR3 sequence is CASSRTGPPREQYF. The CDR3 DNA reads TGTGCCAGCAGTCGGACAGGGCCCCCTCGCGAGCAGTACTTC.

The chain carries TRBV10-3 and TRBJ1-2, with D possibly being TRBD1 (5 bases). The CDR3 runs to 15 residues. Germline lookup yields CDR1 ENHRY and CDR2 SYGVKD. V lost 6 bases to trimming and J lost 6 bases, with 20 bases between them. The CDR3, as DNA: TGTGCCATCAGCGATCAGGGTGTCGCAATCGATGGCTACACCTTC. It translates to CAISDQGVAIDGYTF.